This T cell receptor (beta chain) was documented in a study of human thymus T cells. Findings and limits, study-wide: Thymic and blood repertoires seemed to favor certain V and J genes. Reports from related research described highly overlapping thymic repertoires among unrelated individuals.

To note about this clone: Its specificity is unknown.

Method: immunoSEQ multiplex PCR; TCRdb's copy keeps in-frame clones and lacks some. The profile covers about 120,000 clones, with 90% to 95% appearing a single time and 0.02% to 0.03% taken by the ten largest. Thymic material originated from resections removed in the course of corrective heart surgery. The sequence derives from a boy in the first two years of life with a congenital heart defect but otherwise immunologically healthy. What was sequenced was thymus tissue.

CDR3 loop: CASSLSGTSGDYNEQFF. The CDR3 DNA is TGTGCCAGCAGTTTATCCGGAACTAGCGGAGACTACAATGAGCAGTTCTTC. J is TRBJ2-1 and V is TRBV28; 8 bases fit TRBD2. The CDR3 has 17 residues. Per the germline V gene, CDR1 is MDHEN and CDR2 is SYDVKM. The ends lost 1 base at V and 3 bases at J; junction bases unmatched: 8.